The following is a TCR beta chain sequence with its context. Sequencing used immunoSEQ multiplex PCR; TCRdb keeps in-frame clones, though not all of them. The sample records about 80,000 clones, about 73% being singletons. The data originate from a study of blood T cell repertoires in COVID-19. For the study at large: Acute and convalescent COVID-19 samples came from the United States, Italy and Spain.

Source material: peripheral blood. The origin of this receptor is a man aged 55-75 years with COVID-19, enrolled during active disease.

For the CDR3, the DNA is TGCAGCGCCCGAGATAGTGCAGGGGGCGGCACTGAAGCTTTCTTT. It specifies CSARDSAGGGTEAFF. V gene TRBV29-1 combines with J gene TRBJ1-1; 8 bases are a match to TRBD1. This CDR3 comprises 15 residues. In germline, CDR1 is SQVTM, CDR2 ANQGSEA. J lost 4 bases, V lost 7 bases, and 14 bases had no gene match.